Reported below is one T cell receptor (beta chain). Trimming at V came to 2 bases and at J to 5 bases, leaving 5 bases not matched to a gene. The CDR3 loop spans 15 amino acids. In germline, CDR1 is SGHTA, CDR2 FQGTGA. The data originate from a study of lymphopenia after photon versus proton radiotherapy. Profiled with immunoSEQ multiplex PCR; TCRdb holds only in-frame clones, not every one. Among about 50,000 clones listed, about 92% were seen once. The source was peripheral blood, collected from a patient treated with photon-based radiotherapy. This receptor was obtained from a woman in her thirties or forties with cholangiocarcinoma. V is TRBV7-3 and J is TRBJ2-1; 8 bases fit TRBD1. CDR3 in DNA: TGTGCCAGCAGCTTAGGACAGGGAACACACAATGAGCAGTTCTTC. This gives the protein CASSLGQGTHNEQFF. Full variable domain (outside the CDR3, taken from reference TRBV7-3 and TRBJ2-1): GAGVSQTPSNKVTEKGKYVELRCDPISGHTALYWYRQSLGQGPEFLIYFQGTGAADDSGLPNDRFFAVRPEGSVSTLKIQRTERGDSAVYLCASSLGQGTHNEQFFGPGTRLTVL.